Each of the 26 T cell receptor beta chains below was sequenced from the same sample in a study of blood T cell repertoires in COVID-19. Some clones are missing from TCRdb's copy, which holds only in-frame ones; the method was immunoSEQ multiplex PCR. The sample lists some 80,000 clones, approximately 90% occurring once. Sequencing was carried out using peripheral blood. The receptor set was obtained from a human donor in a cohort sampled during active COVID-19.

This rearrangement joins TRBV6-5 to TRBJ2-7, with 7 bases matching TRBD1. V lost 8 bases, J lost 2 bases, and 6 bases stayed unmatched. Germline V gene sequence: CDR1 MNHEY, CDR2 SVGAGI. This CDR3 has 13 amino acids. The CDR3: CASDGTAAYEQYF. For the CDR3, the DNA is TGTGCCAGCGATGGGACAGCTGCCTACGAGCAGTACTTC.

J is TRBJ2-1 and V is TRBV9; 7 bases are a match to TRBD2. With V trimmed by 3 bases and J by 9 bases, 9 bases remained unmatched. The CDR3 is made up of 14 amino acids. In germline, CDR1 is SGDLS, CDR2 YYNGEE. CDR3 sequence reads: CASSGLTSLGEQFF. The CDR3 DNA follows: TGTGCCAGCAGCGGCTTGACTAGCCTCGGTGAGCAGTTCTTC.

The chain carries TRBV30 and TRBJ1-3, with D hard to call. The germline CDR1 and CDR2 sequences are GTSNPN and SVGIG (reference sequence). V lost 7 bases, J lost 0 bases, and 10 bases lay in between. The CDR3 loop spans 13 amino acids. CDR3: CALTFSSGNTIYF. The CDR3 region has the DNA TGTGCCTTGACTTTCTCCTCTGGAAACACCATATATTTT.

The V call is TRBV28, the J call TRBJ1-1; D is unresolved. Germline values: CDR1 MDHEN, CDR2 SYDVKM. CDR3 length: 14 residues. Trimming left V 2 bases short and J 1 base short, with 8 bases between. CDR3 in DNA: TGTGCCAGCAGTTTAATACAGTCGAACACTGAAGCTTTCTTT. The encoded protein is CASSLIQSNTEAFF.

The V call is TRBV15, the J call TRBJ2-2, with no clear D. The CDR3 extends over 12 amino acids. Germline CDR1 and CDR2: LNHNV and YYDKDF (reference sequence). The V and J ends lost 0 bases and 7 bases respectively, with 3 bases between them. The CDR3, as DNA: TGTGCCACCAGCAGAGACATCGGGGAGCTGTTTTTT. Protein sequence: CATSRDIGELFF.

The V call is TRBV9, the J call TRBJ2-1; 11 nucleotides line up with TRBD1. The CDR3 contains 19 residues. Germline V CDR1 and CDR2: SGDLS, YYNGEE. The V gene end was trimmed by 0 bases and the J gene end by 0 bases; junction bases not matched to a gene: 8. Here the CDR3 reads CASSVGTGGSVRSYNEQFF. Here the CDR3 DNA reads TGTGCCAGCAGCGTAGGGACAGGGGGCTCAGTCCGCTCCTACAATGAGCAGTTCTTC.

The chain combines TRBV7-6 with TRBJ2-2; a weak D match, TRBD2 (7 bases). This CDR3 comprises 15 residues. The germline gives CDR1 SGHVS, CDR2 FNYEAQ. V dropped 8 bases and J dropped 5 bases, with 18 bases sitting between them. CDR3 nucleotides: TGTGCCAGCGCCCCGGGGGGCTCCGGGACCGGGGAGCTGTTTTTT. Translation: CASAPGGSGTGELFF.

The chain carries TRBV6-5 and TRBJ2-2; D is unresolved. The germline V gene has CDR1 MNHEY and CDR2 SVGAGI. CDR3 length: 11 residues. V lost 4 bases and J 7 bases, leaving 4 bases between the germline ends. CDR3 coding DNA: TGTGCCAGCAGTTTCCGCGGGGAGCTGTTTTTT. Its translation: CASSFRGELFF.

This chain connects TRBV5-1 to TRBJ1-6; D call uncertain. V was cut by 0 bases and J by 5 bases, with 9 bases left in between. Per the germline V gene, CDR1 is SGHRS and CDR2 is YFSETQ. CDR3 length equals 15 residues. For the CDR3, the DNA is TGCGCCAGCAGCTTGGGCGGCCTGGATAATTCACCCCTCCACTTT. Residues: CASSLGGLDNSPLHF. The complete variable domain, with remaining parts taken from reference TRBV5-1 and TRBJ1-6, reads KAGVTQTPRYLIKTRGQQVTLSCSPISGHRSVSWYQQTPGQGLQFLFEYFSETQRNKGNFPGRFSGRQFSNSRSEMNVSTLELGDSALYLCASSLGGLDNSPLHFGNGTRLTVT.

The CDR3 sequence is CASSTLGEGLAGGDTQYF. CDR3 coding DNA: TGTGCCAGTAGTACCCTAGGAGAGGGACTAGCGGGAGGAGATACGCAGTATTTT. The chain carries TRBV19 and TRBJ2-3; 15 nucleotides agree with TRBD2. This CDR3 is built from 18 residues. The germline V gene encodes CDR1 LNHDA and CDR2 SQIVND (reference sequence). J gave up 5 bases and V 4 bases, and 10 bases lay outside the gene matches.

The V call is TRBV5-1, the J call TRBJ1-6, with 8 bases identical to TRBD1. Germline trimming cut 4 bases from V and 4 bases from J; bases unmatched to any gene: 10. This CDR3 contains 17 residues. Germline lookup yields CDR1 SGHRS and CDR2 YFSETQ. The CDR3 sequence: CASSTQTGAGYNSPLHF. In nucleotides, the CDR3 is TGCGCCAGCAGCACCCAGACAGGGGCGGGATATAATTCACCCCTCCACTTT.

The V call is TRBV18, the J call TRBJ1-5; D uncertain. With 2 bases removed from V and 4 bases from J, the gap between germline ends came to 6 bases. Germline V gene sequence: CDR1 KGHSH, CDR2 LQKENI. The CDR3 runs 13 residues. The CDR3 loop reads CASSPSENQPQHF. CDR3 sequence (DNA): TGTGCCAGCTCACCATCGGAGAATCAGCCCCAGCATTTT.

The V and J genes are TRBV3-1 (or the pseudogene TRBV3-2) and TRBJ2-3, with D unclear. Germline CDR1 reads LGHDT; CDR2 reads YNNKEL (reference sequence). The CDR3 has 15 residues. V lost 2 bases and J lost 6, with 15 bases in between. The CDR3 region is CASSQNTGSRDTQYF. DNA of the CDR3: TGTGCCAGCAGCCAAAACACCGGGTCTCGCGATACGCAGTATTTT.

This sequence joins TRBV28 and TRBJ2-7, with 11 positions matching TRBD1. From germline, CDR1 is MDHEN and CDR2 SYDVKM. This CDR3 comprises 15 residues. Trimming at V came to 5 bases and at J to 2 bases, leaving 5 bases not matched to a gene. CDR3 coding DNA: TGTGCCAGCAGTCCTGGACAGGGGGCAACCTACGAGCAGTACTTC. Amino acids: CASSPGQGATYEQYF.

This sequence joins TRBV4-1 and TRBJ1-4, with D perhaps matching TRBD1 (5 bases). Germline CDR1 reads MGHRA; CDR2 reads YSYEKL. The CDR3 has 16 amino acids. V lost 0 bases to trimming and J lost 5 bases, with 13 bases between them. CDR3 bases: TGCGCCAGCAGCCAAGATAGGAGGGGAAGGAATGAAAAACTGTTTTTT. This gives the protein CASSQDRRGRNEKLFF.

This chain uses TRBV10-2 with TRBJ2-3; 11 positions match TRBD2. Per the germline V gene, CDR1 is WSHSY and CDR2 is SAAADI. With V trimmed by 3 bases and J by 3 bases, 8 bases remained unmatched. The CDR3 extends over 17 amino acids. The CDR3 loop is CASSEPTSGVLTDTQYF. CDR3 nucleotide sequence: TGCGCCAGCAGTGAACCGACTAGCGGGGTTTTAACAGATACGCAGTATTTT.

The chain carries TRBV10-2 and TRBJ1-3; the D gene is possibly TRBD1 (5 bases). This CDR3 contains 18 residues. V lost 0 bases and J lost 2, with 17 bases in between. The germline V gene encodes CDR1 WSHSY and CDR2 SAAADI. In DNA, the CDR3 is TGCGCCAGCAGTGAGTCAGGGGCGCGAGGAAGGACTGGAAACACCATATATTTT. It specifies CASSESGARGRTGNTIYF.

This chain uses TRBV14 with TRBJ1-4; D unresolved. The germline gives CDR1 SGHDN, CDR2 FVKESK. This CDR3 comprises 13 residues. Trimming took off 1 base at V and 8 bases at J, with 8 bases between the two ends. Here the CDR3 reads CASSQGAREKLFF. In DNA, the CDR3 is TGTGCCAGCAGCCAAGGGGCGCGAGAAAAACTGTTTTTT.

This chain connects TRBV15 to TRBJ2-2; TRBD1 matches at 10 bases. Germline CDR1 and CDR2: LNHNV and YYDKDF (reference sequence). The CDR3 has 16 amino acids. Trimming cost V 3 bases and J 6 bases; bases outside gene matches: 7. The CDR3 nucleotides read TGTGCCACCAGCAGGCCGGGACAGGGGTTTTCCGGGGAGCTGTTTTTT. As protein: CATSRPGQGFSGELFF.

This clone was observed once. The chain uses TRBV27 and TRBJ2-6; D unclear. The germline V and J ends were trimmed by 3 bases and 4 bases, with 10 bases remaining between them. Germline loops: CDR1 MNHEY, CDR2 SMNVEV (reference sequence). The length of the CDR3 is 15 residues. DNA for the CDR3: TGTGCCAGCAGTTTTAGAGTTTCCGGGGCCAACGTCCTGACTTTC. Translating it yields CASSFRVSGANVLTF.

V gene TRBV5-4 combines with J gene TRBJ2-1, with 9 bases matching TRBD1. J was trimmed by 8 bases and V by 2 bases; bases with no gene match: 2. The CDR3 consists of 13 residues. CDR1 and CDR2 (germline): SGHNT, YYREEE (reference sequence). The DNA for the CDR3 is TGTGCCAGCAGCTTACAGGGGGCAGATGAGCAGTTCTTC. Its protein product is CASSLQGADEQFF.

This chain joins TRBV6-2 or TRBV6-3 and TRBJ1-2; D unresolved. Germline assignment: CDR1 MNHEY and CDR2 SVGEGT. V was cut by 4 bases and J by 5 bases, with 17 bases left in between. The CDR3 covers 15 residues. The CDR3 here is CASSFPGLLGYGYTF. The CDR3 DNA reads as TGTGCCAGCAGTTTCCCCGGACTGCTAGGGTATGGCTACACCTTC.

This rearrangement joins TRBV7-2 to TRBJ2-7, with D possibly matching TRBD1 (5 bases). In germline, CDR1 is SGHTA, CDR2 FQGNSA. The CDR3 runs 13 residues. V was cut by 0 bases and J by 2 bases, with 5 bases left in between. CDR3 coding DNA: TGTGCCAGCAGCTTAGCAGGGGCCTACGAGCAGTACTTC. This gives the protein CASSLAGAYEQYF.

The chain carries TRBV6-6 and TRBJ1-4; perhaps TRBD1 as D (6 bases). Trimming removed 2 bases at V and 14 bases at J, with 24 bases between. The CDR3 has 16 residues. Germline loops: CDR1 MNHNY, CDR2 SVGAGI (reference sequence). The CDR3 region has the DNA TGTGCCAGCAGTTACGATATGATAGACAGGCCGGCCGGGCTGTTTTTT. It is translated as CASSYDMIDRPAGLFF.

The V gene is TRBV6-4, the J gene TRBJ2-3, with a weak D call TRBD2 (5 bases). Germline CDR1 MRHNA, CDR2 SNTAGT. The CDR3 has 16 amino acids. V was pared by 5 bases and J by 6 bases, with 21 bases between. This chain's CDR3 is CASSSRLTSGMDTQYF. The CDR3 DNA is TGTGCCAGCAGTTCCAGACTAACCTCCGGCATGGATACGCAGTATTTT.

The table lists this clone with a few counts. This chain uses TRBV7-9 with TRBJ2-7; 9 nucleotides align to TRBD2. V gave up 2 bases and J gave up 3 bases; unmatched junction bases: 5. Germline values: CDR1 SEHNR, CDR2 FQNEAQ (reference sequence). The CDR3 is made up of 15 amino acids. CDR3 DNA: TGTGCCAGCAGCTTATCTAGCGGGGACTTCTACGAGCAGTACTTC. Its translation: CASSLSSGDFYEQYF.